Sequencing of this T cell receptor beta chain was carried out in a study of cytomegalovirus exposure and HLA in healthy donors. General study findings and limits: Follow-up analysis later connected one missense variant in DCLRE1C with trimming of TCR beta V- and J-genes.

Note on this clone: Its antigen is unidentified.

60 Vbeta and 13 Jbeta primers were used in PCR. Assay: immunoSEQ multiplex PCR; the TCRdb copy retains only in-frame clones and omits some. The sample has some 160,000 clones, approximately 81% seen once. Trimming at V came to 4 bases and at J to 5 bases, leaving 8 bases not matched to a gene. This CDR3 region has 16 residues. CDR1 MNHEY and CDR2 SVGAGI come from the germline V gene. The source is a man aged 50-60 years in good health and CMV-seropositive. The sequenced sample was PBMCs. The V call is TRBV6-5, the J call TRBJ2-5; TRBD2 matches 12 bases. CDR3 amino acids: CASSSTSGGPRETQYF. The CDR3 DNA is TGTGCCAGCAGTTCTACTAGCGGGGGGCCCCGGGAGACCCAGTACTTC.